This TCR beta chain was retrieved from a study of blood T cell repertoires in COVID-19. V lost 1 base and J lost 4; bases outside the gene matches: 13. Germline V gene sequence: CDR1 SGHAT, CDR2 FQNNGV. The CDR3 runs to 18 residues. TCRdb's table, derived via immunoSEQ multiplex PCR, lists solely in-frame clones and lacks some. The top ten clones hold under 5% of a sample with 300,000 to 450,000 clones, roughly nine tenths of them seen once. The sequencing input was peripheral blood. The receptor was isolated from an older woman with COVID-19, enrolled during active disease. V and J are TRBV11-2 and TRBJ2-5; 9 bases agree with TRBD2. CDR3 amino acids: CASSLAAGGLVGLETQYF. The CDR3 nucleotides are TGTGCCAGCAGCTTAGCGGCGGGGGGGCTTGTCGGTTTAGAGACCCAGTACTTC.